Shown below are 22 T cell receptor beta chains from a single sample sequenced in a study of regulatory T cells in long-lasting Graves disease. As to time point: persistent/refractory GD, antithyroid drugs over 5 years with positive TRAb. The TCR library was prepared using RNA isolated from PBMCs. Both iRepertoire HTBI primers and Arm-PCR of CDR3 regions were used to build the TCR beta libraries. From the multiplex PCR reads, TCRdb called clonotypes with MiXCR, one entry per CDR3 protein. In the table there are roughly 450,000 distinct CDR3 sequences, about 25% of which are singletons. This sample comprised peripheral blood mononuclear cells (PBMCs), obtained when the disease was refractory, from a patient treated with antithyroid drugs. Source of these receptors: a female donor with Graves disease.

This clonotype was recorded only once. A much larger clone lies a single base off, so this may be a read error. The chain combines TRBV6-1 with TRBJ2-7; tentative D call: TRBD2 (5 bases). The CDR3 spans 14 residues. Germline lookup yields CDR1 MNHNS and CDR2 SASEGT. The CDR3 protein is CASTPRASSHEQYF. Written as DNA, the CDR3 is TGTGCCAGCACCCCCCGGGCTAGCTCCCACGAGCAGTACTTC.

The V call is TRBV6-2 or TRBV6-3, the J call TRBJ1-2; D perhaps matches TRBD1 (5 bases). Germline CDR1 and CDR2: MNHEY and SVGEGT. V was pared by 1 base and J by 5 bases, with 17 bases between. The CDR3 covers 16 residues. CDR3 residues: CASSYFVGTQGYGYTF. CDR3 nucleotides: TGTGCCAGCAGTTACTTCGTCGGGACCCAAGGGTATGGCTACACCTTC.

This clonotype was picked up one time. The chain is built from TRBV6-9 and TRBJ2-1, with no clear D. The germline CDR1 and CDR2 sequences are MNHGY and SVAAGI. The V end was cut by 3 bases, the J end by 1 base, with 10 bases between. CDR3 length: 15 amino acids. The CDR3 bases are TGTGCCAGCAGTTACACGAGCAATTCCTACAATGAGCAGTTCTTC. Translating it yields CASSYTSNSYNEQFF.

Worth noting for this clonotype: A much larger clone lies a single base off, so this may be a read error. V is TRBV29-1 and J is TRBJ1-1; 8 bases are shared with TRBD1. This CDR3 is 14 amino acids long. CDR1 and CDR2 from the germline V gene are SQVTM and ANQGSEA. The CDR3 loop reads CSVESRGRNTGAFF. CDR3 nucleotides: TGCAGCGTCGAAAGCAGGGGGCGGAACACTGGAGCTTTCTTT. The full variable domain, its missing parts supplied by reference TRBV29-1 and TRBJ1-1, is SAVISQKPSRDICQRGTSLTIQCQVDSQVTMMFWYRQQPGQSLTLIATANQGSEATYESGFVIDKFPISRPNLTFSTLTVSNMSPEDSSIYLCSVESRGRNTGAFFGQGTRLTVV.

This clonotype was recorded once. This may stem from a read error, because a much larger clone lies one nucleotide away. V is TRBV24-1 and J is TRBJ1-1, with 8 bases identical to TRBD1. Germline V gives CDR1 KGHDR, CDR2 SFDVKD. The CDR3 is 14 residues long. DNA of the CDR3: TGTGCCACCAGAGGGACAGGCAGGGACACTAAAGCTTTCTTT. Its protein is CATRGTGRDTKAFF.

This clonotype was detected many times. The chain employs TRBV6-2 or TRBV6-3 and TRBJ1-1; D gene ambiguous. Per the germline V gene, CDR1 is MNHEY and CDR2 is SVGEGT. This CDR3 comprises 14 residues. V lost 2 bases to trimming and J lost 1 base, with 8 bases between them. The CDR3 DNA is TGTGCCAGCAGTTACAGAATGCAGAACACTGAAGCTTTCTTT. Translating gives CASSYRMQNTEAFF.

Many counts were recorded for this clonotype. V is TRBV12-3 or TRBV12-4 and J is TRBJ1-4; 8 bases fit TRBD1. J lost 8 bases, V lost 6 bases, and 11 bases had no gene match. The CDR3 extends over 15 amino acids. The CDR3 reads CASRAKGTGIEKLFF. CDR3 DNA: TGTGCCAGCAGAGCTAAGGGGACAGGCATCGAAAAACTGTTTTTT.

A note on this clonotype: This clone may be a read error of a much larger clone one base away. This sequence joins TRBV12-3 or TRBV12-4 and TRBJ2-5; D gene uncertain. The CDR3 loop spans 15 amino acids. In nucleotides, the CDR3 is TGTGCCAGCAGTTCACCGACTTGGTACCAAGGGACCCAGTACTTC. Protein sequence: CASSSPTWYQGTQYF.

In this sample, this clonotype turned up a few times. The chain joins TRBV19 to TRBJ2-7; D gene uncertain. Germline-derived CDR1 and CDR2 are LNHDA and SQIVND (reference sequence). With 4 bases removed from V and 6 bases from J, the gap between germline ends came to 13 bases. There are 13 residues in the CDR3. The CDR3: CASSSGVLGEQYF. DNA for the CDR3: TGTGCCAGTAGTAGCGGTGTTTTGGGCGAGCAGTACTTC.

This clonotype was seen many times. This rearrangement joins TRBV2 to TRBJ1-1; 8 positions agree with TRBD1. V shed 7 bases, J shed 5 bases, and the junction held 12 bases outside the gene matches. Germline values: CDR1 SNHLY, CDR2 FYNNEI. This CDR3 comprises 15 residues. The CDR3 DNA reads TGTGCCAGCACTCGAACAGGGGGGGTTGCTACTGAAGCTTTCTTT. Its protein product is CASTRTGGVATEAFF.

V gene TRBV28 combines with J gene TRBJ2-3, with D perhaps given as TRBD1 or TRBD2 (6 bases each). Trimming shortened V by 5 bases and J by 3 bases, and 21 bases separated the two germline ends. CDR1 and CDR2 (germline): MDHEN, SYDVKM. The CDR3 sequence is 17 residues long. The DNA of the CDR3 is TGTGCCAGCAGTCCTATCGGGGGTTCCCAGGGGACAGATACGCAGTATTTT. This gives the protein CASSPIGGSQGTDTQYF.

In its sample, this clonotype was seen a few times. This chain uses TRBV20-1 with TRBJ1-1; the D gene is possibly TRBD1 (5 bases). Germline CDR1 reads DFQATT; CDR2 reads SNEGSKA (reference sequence). The V end lost 6 bases, the J end lost 5 bases, and 13 bases lay between the germline ends. The CDR3 consists of 12 residues. The CDR3 region has the DNA TGCAGTGCCCCAAGGTCAGGGACTGAAGCTTTCTTT. Its translation: CSAPRSGTEAFF.

This clonotype has a handful of counts. This chain joins TRBV5-1 and TRBJ1-3, with D unclear. The CDR3 has 15 amino acids. Looked up from germline, CDR1 is SGHRS and CDR2 is YFSETQ. V lost 0 bases, J lost 1 base, and 8 bases lay in between. This CDR3 is CASSLDAPSGNTIYF. The CDR3 coding sequence is TGCGCCAGCAGCTTGGACGCCCCATCTGGAAACACCATATATTTT.

This clonotype showed up just a few times. The chain uses TRBV7-2 and TRBJ2-2; perhaps TRBD1 as D (6 bases). The CDR3 runs 14 residues. Trimming took off 5 bases at V and 7 bases at J, with 14 bases between the two ends. Germline V gene data show CDR1 as SGHTA and CDR2 as FQGNSA. Here the CDR3 DNA reads TGTGCCAGCAGCGTCTACAGGGCGGGCGGGGAGCTGTTTTTT. It translates to CASSVYRAGGELFF.

This chain uses TRBV12-3 or TRBV12-4 with TRBJ2-4, with D maybe TRBD2 (5 bases). The V and J ends lost 5 bases and 1 base respectively, with 9 bases between them. The length of the CDR3 is 14 residues. DNA of the CDR3: TGTGCCAGCAGTCCCACGGGGGCCAAAAACATTCAGTACTTC. Translated: CASSPTGAKNIQYF.

This clonotype was seen at least ten times. The chain has TRBV7-2 and TRBJ2-7; possibly TRBD1 for D (6 bases). There are 14 residues in the CDR3. The germline CDR1 and CDR2 sequences are SGHTA and FQGNSA. Trimming stripped 4 bases from V and 2 bases from J, with 12 bases between. CDR3 residues: CASSSNRVTYEQYF. CDR3 sequence (DNA): TGTGCCAGCAGCTCCAACAGGGTTACCTACGAGCAGTACTTC.

This clonotype was detected ten times or more. The chain employs TRBV7-9 and TRBJ2-6; weak D call: TRBD1 (6 bases). This CDR3 comprises 18 residues. The germline V and J ends were trimmed by 3 bases and 0 bases, with 15 bases remaining between them. Germline V gene sequence: CDR1 SEHNR, CDR2 FQNEAQ (reference sequence). CDR3 amino acids: CASSFYMGTLSGANVLTF. CDR3 sequence (DNA): TGTGCCAGCAGCTTTTACATGGGGACACTCTCTGGGGCCAACGTCCTGACTTTC.

The sample holds a few counts of this clonotype. This rearrangement joins TRBV30 to TRBJ2-7, with a possible D match to TRBD2 (6 bases). The CDR3 contains 11 residues. Germline lookup yields CDR1 GTSNPN and CDR2 SVGIG (reference sequence). V lost 3 bases and J lost 3, with 6 bases in between. For the CDR3, the DNA is TGTGCCTGGAGGCGGGGCTACGAGCAGTACTTC. It encodes CAWRRGYEQYF.

In the case of this clonotype: One end of the junction fails to match germline, which may point to a read error. The genes are TRBV20-1 and TRBJ2-1, with 14 bases aligning to TRBD2. Germline V gene data show CDR1 as DFQATT and CDR2 as SNEGSKA (reference sequence). The CDR3 is 16 amino acids. DNA of the CDR3: TGCAGTGCGAGATCCGCCGGGACTAGCGGGAGCAATGGGCAGTTCTTC. It is translated as CSARSAGTSGSNGQFF.

This clonotype was observed at least ten times. The gene calls are TRBV2 and TRBJ1-2; D is uncertain. The CDR3 covers 11 residues. CDR1 and CDR2 from the germline V gene are SNHLY and FYNNEI. Trimming pared 3 bases from V and 8 bases from J, leaving 7 bases between. The CDR3 region is CASSEVYGYTF. The CDR3 DNA follows: TGTGCCAGCAGTGAGGTCTACGGCTACACCTTC.

This clonotype has just a few counts. The chain couples TRBV7-2 to TRBJ1-3, with D possibly matching TRBD1 (5 bases). The CDR3 has 14 residues. Germline V gene data show CDR1 as SGHTA and CDR2 as FQGNSA. Trimming shortened V by 6 bases and J by 0 bases, and 9 bases separated the two germline ends. Here the CDR3 reads CASRRQSSGNTIYF. CDR3 nucleotides: TGTGCCAGCAGGAGACAGAGCTCTGGAAACACCATATATTTT.

This clonotype appeared a few times. V gene TRBV20-1 combines with J gene TRBJ1-6, with a possible D match to TRBD1 (5 bases). CDR1 and CDR2 from the germline V gene are DFQATT and SNEGSKA (reference sequence). This CDR3 has 15 residues. V was pared by 2 bases and J by 9 bases, with 17 bases between. The CDR3 spells CSARSRVQMGSPLHF. The CDR3 DNA follows: TGCAGTGCTAGATCCAGGGTACAAATGGGTTCACCCCTCCACTTT.